This is a list of T cell receptor beta chains from one sample in a study of PD-1 blockade in classical Hodgkin lymphoma. Produced via immunoSEQ multiplex PCR; TCRdb's table is partial and in-frame only. Here the sample spans fewer than 75,000 clones, roughly 91% being singletons. The source material was peripheral blood mononuclear cells (PBMCs), sampled before the second cycle of nivolumab. These receptors came from a human donor with classical Hodgkin lymphoma. The conserved cysteine and the conserved F or W are not part of the CDR3 here. D genes are given only for firm matches.

V gene,J gene,D gene,CDR3 protein
TRBV7-9,TRBJ1-2,-,ASSLEWQGNSDGYT
TRBV7-2,TRBJ2-5,-,ASSQTMGQQETQY
TRBV6-6,TRBJ1-2,TRBD1,ASSQNTGDRYT
TRBV11-3,TRBJ2-7,TRBD1,ASSPGGLSYEQY
TRBV5-1,TRBJ1-6,TRBD1,ASSLEGTGNSPLH
TRBV25-1,TRBJ1-5,TRBD1,ASTRGLTQPQH
TRBV7-9,TRBJ1-2,-,ASSLVRSNYGYT
TRBV7-9,TRBJ2-3,-,ASSLGTDTQY
TRBV5-4,TRBJ2-4,TRBD1,ARGQFGKNIQY
TRBV5-1,TRBJ1-1,-,ASSLVPGRNTEAF
TRBV18,TRBJ2-7,-,ASSPVFSGTAASYEQY
TRBV10-1,TRBJ1-2,-,ASSETGFYGYT
TRBV7-2,TRBJ1-5,-,ASSLVTRNQPQH
TRBV6-1,TRBJ1-4,-,ASSGKDGTTSNEKLF
TRBV11-2,TRBJ2-7,-,ASSLGAGWLAEQY
TRBV6-5,TRBJ2-5,TRBD2,ASSSSGGTGETQY
TRBV4-1,TRBJ1-5,-,ASSQEPRVAPQH
TRBV5-1,TRBJ2-2,-,ASSLEGQSTGELF
TRBV19,TRBJ2-1,-,AAKASSGSYNEQF
TRBV7-9,TRBJ2-5,-,ASSFPDLLTEYQETQY
TRBV5-1,TRBJ2-1,TRBD2,ASSLDSAGPSARF
TRBV6-5,TRBJ1-2,-,ASSYGGEAGYT
TRBV2,TRBJ1-2,TRBD1,ASSKTGQGYGYT
TRBV7-9,TRBJ2-5,-,ASSLEVDLEETQY
TRBV5-1,TRBJ2-2,-,ASSLAASWAGELF
TRBV6-6,TRBJ1-6,-,ATRQTNSPLH
TRBV7-2,TRBJ2-2,-,ASSFGLGGFLNTGELF
TRBV5-1,TRBJ2-5,-,ASSIGQLQETQY
TRBV7-8,TRBJ1-3,-,ASSLTLRNTIY
TRBV5-1,TRBJ1-1,-,ASSTDGLNTEAF